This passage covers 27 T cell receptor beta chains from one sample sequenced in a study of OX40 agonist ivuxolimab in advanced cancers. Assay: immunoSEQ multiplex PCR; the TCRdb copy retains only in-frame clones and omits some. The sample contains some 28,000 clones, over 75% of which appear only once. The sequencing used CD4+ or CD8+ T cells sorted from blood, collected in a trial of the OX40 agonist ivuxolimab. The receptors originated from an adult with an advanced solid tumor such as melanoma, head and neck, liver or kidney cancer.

The CDR3 sequence: CASSGLAGGPEQYF. DNA of the CDR3: TGTGCCAGCAGTGGACTAGCGGGGGGACCCGAGCAGTACTTC. This chain connects TRBV6-6 to TRBJ2-7; 14 nucleotides match TRBD2. CDR1 is MNHNY, CDR2 SVGAGI, per germline (reference sequence). The CDR3 has 14 residues. J gave up 6 bases and V 5 bases, and 3 bases lay outside the gene matches.

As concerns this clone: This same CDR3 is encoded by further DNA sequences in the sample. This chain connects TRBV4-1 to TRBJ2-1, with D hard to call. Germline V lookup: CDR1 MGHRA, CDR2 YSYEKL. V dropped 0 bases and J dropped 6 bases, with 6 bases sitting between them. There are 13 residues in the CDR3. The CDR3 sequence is CASSQDFLNEQFF. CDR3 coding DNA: TGCGCCAGCAGCCAAGATTTTCTCAATGAGCAGTTCTTC.

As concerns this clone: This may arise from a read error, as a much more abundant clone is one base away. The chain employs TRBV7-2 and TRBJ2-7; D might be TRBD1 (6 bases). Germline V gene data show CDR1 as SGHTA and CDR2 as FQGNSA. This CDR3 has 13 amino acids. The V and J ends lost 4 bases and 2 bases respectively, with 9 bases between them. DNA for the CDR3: TGTGCCAGCAGCTCGTGGACAGCCTACGAGCAGTACTTC. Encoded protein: CASSSWTAYEQYF.

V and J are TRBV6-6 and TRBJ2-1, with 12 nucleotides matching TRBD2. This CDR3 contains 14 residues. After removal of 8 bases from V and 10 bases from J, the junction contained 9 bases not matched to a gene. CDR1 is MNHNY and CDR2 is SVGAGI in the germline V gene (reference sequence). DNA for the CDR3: TGTGCCAGCCGACTAGCGGGAGTCTCAGGGGAGCAGTTCTTC. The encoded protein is CASRLAGVSGEQFF.

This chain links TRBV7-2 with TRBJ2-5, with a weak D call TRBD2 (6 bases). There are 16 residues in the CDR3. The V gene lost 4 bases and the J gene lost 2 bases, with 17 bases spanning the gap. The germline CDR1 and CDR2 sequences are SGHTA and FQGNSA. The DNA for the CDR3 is TGTGCCAGCAGCTCTAGCCTCACCGGGAGACAAGAGACCCAGTACTTC. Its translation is CASSSSLTGRQETQYF.

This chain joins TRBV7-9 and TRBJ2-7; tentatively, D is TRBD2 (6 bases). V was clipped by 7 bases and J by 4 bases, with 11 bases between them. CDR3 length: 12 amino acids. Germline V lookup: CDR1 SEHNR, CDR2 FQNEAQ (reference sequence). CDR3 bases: TGTGCCAGCACCTCGGCGGGGTACGAGCAGTACTTC. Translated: CASTSAGYEQYF.

CDR3 loop: CATSRAGQGGNTIYF. The CDR3 bases are TGTGCCACCAGCAGAGCTGGACAGGGAGGAAACACCATATATTTT. The chain carries TRBV15 and TRBJ1-3; TRBD1 agrees at 8 bases. The CDR3 is 15 residues long. With V trimmed by 1 base and J by 4 bases, 3 bases remained unmatched. Germline V gene data show CDR1 as LNHNV and CDR2 as YYDKDF (reference sequence). Together with reference TRBV15 and TRBJ1-3, the CDR3 gives the full variable domain: DAMVIQNPRYQVTQFGKPVTLSCSQTLNHNVMYWYQQKSSQAPKLLFHYYDKDFNNEADTPDNFQSRRPNTSFCFLDIRSPGLGDTAMYLCATSRAGQGGNTIYFGEGSWLTVV.

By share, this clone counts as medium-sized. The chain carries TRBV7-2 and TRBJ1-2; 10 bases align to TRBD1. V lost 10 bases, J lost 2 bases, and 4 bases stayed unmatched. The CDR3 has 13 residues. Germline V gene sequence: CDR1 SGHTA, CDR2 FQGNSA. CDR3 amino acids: CATGQGPNYGYTF. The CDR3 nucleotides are TGTGCCACGGGACAGGGGCCCAACTATGGCTACACCTTC.

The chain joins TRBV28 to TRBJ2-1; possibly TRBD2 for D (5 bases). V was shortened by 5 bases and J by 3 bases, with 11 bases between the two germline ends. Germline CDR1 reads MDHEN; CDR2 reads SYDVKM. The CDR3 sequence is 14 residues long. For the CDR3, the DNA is TGTGCCAGCAGTCCCCCCGGGGTCTACAATGAGCAGTTCTTC. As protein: CASSPPGVYNEQFF.

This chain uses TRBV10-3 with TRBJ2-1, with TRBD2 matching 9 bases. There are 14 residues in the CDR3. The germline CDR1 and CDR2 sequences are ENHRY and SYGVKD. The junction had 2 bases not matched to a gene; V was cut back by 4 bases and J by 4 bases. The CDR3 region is CAISVTSGYNEQFF. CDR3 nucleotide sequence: TGTGCCATCAGTGTGACTAGCGGATACAATGAGCAGTTCTTC.

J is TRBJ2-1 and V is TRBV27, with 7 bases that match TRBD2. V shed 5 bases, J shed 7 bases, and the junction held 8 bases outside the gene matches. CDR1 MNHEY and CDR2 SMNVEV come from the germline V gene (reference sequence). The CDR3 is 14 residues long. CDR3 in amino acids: CASSLAGAINEQFF. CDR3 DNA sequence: TGTGCCAGCAGTCTGGCGGGAGCTATAAATGAGCAGTTCTTC.

The CDR3 region has the DNA TGTGCCAGCAGCCAATCGTTCACGGCCGAGCAGTACTTC. Protein sequence: CASSQSFTAEQYF. The chain recombines TRBV16 with TRBJ2-7; D not resolved. V lost 0 bases and J lost 6, with 9 bases in between. Germline CDR1 and CDR2: KGHSY and FQNENV. The CDR3 is 13 residues long.

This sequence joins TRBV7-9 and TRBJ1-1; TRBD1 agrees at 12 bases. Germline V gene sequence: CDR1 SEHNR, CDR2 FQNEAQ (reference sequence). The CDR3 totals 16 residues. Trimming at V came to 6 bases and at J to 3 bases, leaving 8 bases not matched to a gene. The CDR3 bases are TGTGCCAGCAGTCCCGGGACAGGGGGCTTCGACACTGAAGCTTTCTTT. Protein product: CASSPGTGGFDTEAFF. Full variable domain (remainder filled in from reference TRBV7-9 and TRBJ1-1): DTGVSQNPRHKITKRGQNVTFRCDPISEHNRLYWYRQTLGQGPEFLTYFQNEAQLEKSRLLSDRFSAERPKGSFSTLEIQRTEQGDSAMYLCASSPGTGGFDTEAFFGQGTRLTVV.

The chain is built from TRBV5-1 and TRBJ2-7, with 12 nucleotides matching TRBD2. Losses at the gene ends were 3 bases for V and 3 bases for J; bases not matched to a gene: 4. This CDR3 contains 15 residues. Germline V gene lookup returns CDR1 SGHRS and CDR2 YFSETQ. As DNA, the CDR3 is TGCGCCAGCAGCTCCGGGACTAGCGGGTTCTACGAGCAGTACTTC. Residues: CASSSGTSGFYEQYF.

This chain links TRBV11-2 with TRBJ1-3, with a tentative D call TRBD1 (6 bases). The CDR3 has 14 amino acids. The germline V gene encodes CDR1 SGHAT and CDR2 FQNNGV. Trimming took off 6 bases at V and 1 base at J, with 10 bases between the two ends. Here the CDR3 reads CASRQGGSGNTIYF. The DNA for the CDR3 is TGTGCCAGCAGACAAGGGGGTTCTGGAAACACCATATATTTT.

The CDR3 DNA is TGTGCCAGCGGTCCACGACAGGGAAACTATGGCTACACCTTC. Encoded protein: CASGPRQGNYGYTF. This chain joins TRBV27 and TRBJ1-2, with TRBD1 matching 7 bases. Germline V gene sequence: CDR1 MNHEY, CDR2 SMNVEV (reference sequence). The CDR3 covers 14 residues. V gave up 8 bases and J gave up 2 bases; unmatched junction bases: 8.

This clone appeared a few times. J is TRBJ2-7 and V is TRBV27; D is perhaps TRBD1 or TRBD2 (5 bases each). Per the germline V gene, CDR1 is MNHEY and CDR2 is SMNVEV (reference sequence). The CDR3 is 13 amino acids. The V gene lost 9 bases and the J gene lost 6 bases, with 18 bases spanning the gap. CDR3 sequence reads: CASGMGETAEQYF. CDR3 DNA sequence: TGTGCCAGTGGCATGGGGGAAACGGCCGAGCAGTACTTC.

The CDR3 region is CASSIREGSYEQYF. CDR3 nucleotide sequence: TGTGCCAGTAGTATACGGGAGGGCTCCTACGAGCAGTACTTC. This chain links TRBV19 with TRBJ2-7; 8 nucleotides match TRBD2. The germline V gene has CDR1 LNHDA and CDR2 SQIVND (reference sequence). The CDR3 is 14 residues long. With V trimmed by 2 bases and J by 0 bases, 0 bases remained unmatched.

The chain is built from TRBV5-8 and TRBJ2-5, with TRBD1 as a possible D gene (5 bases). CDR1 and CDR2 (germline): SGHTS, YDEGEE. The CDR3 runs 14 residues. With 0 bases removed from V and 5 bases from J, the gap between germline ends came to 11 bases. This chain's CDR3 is CASSLDQGMETQYF. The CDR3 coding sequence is TGTGCCAGCAGCTTGGACCAGGGAATGGAGACCCAGTACTTC.

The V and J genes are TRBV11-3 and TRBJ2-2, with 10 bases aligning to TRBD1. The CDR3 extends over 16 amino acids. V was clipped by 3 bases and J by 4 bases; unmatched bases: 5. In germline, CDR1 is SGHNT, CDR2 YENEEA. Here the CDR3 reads CASSLRDRGLTGELFF. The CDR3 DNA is TGTGCCAGCAGCTTGCGGGACAGGGGACTCACCGGGGAGCTGTTTTTT.

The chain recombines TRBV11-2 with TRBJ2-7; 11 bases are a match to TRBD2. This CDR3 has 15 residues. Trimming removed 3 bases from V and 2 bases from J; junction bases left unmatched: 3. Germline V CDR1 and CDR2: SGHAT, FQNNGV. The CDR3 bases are TGTGCCAGCAGCTTGACTAGCGGGGTAGCCTACGAGCAGTACTTC. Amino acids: CASSLTSGVAYEQYF.

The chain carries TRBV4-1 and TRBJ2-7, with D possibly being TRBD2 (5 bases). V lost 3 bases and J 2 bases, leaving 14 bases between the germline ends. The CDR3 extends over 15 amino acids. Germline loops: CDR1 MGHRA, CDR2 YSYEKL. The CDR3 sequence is CASSHLLGSPYEQYF. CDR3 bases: TGCGCCAGCAGCCATCTACTAGGGTCTCCCTACGAGCAGTACTTC.

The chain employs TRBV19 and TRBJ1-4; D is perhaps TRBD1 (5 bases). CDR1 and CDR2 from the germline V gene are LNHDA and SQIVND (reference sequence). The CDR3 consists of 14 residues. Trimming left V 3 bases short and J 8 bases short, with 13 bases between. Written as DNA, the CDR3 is TGTGCCAGTAGTATCACCAGGGTAGACGAAAAACTGTTTTTT. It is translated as CASSITRVDEKLFF.

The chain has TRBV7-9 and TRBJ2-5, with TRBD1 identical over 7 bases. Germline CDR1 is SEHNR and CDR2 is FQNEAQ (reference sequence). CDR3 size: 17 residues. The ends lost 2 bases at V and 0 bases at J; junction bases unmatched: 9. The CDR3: CASSLSRDRSYQETQYF. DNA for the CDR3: TGTGCCAGCAGCTTAAGCCGGGACAGATCGTACCAAGAGACCCAGTACTTC. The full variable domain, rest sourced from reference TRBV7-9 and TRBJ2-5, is DTGVSQNPRHKITKRGQNVTFRCDPISEHNRLYWYRQTLGQGPEFLTYFQNEAQLEKSRLLSDRFSAERPKGSFSTLEIQRTEQGDSAMYLCASSLSRDRSYQETQYFGPGTRLLVL.

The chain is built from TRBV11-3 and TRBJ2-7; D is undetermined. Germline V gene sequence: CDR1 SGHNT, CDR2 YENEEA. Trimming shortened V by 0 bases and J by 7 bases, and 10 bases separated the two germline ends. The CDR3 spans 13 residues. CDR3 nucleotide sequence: TGTGCCAGCAGCTTAGACAACCGACCAGAGCAGTACTTC. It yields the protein CASSLDNRPEQYF.

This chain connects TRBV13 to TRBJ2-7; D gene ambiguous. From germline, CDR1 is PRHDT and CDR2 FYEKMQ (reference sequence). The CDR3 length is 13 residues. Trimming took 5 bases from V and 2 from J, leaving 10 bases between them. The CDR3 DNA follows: TGTGCCAGCAGCGGGGATCCACCCTACGAGCAGTACTTC. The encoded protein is CASSGDPPYEQYF.

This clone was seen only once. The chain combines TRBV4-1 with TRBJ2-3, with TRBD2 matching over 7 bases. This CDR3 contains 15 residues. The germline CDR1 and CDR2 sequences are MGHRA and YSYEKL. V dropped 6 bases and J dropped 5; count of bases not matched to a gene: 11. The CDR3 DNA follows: TGCGCCAGCAGTCCCGCTACGACTAGCCTAGATACGCAGTATTTT. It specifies CASSPATTSLDTQYF.